These 27 T cell receptor beta chains originate from one sample sequenced in a study of control samples from healthy donors and cancer patients (dated by TCRdb to 2019 to 2021). Libraries were prepared through the immunoSEQ multiplex PCR assay. TCRdb retrieved this table from immuneACCESS and kept in-frame rearrangements only. Not all clones are present; in checked studies, unresolved V genes account for under half, and no reason is known for the remainder. This sample gives roughly 400,000 clones in total; 90% of them show up just once. Over 5.5% of the sample rests with the top ten. Sample: PBMCs. Source of these receptors: a man in his forties with head and neck cancer.

The CDR3 region has the DNA TGTGCCAGCAGCCTGATGACCGAGAAGACCCAGTACTTC. This gives the protein CASSLMTEKTQYF. The rearrangement uses TRBV7-2 and TRBJ2-5, with no clear D. Trimming shortened V by 5 bases and J by 6 bases, and 13 bases separated the two germline ends. The CDR3 totals 13 residues. CDR1 and CDR2 (germline): SGHTA, FQGNSA.

V is TRBV3-1 (or the pseudogene TRBV3-2) and J is TRBJ2-5, with 8 bases fitting TRBD1. V trimming: 4 bases; J trimming: 2 bases; junction bases outside the gene matches: 9. This CDR3 region has 16 residues. Looked up from germline, CDR1 is LGHDT and CDR2 is YNNKEL (reference sequence). CDR3 DNA sequence: TGTGCCAGCAGCCCCTTGGACAGGGCTAGACAAGAGACCCAGTACTTC. Translating gives CASSPLDRARQETQYF.

This sequence joins TRBV3-1 (or the pseudogene TRBV3-2) and TRBJ2-5; the D is unclear. CDR1 is LGHDT, CDR2 YNNKEL, per germline (reference sequence). Trimming cost V 3 bases and J 5 bases, with 13 bases left between them. The CDR3 is made up of 14 amino acids. CDR3 in amino acids: CASSHRAQAETQYF. In DNA, the CDR3 is TGTGCCAGCAGCCATCGAGCTCAGGCGGAGACCCAGTACTTC.

The chain couples TRBV3-1 (or the pseudogene TRBV3-2) to TRBJ1-2; D not resolved. V was pared by 2 bases and J by 6 bases, with 4 bases between. CDR3 length equals 11 residues. Germline V lookup: CDR1 LGHDT, CDR2 YNNKEL (reference sequence). For the CDR3, the DNA is TGTGCCAGCAGCCAATCGCATGGCTACACCTTC. Translation: CASSQSHGYTF.

The chain has TRBV27 and TRBJ2-1; maybe TRBD2 (5 bases). The CDR3 extends over 12 amino acids. Germline V gene data show CDR1 as MNHEY and CDR2 as SMNVEV (reference sequence). V lost 4 bases and J lost 8, with 9 bases in between. The DNA of the CDR3 is TGTGCCAGCAGTTCAACTAGGGATGAGCAGTTCTTC. It translates to CASSSTRDEQFF.

The chain joins TRBV2 to TRBJ1-1; no clear D gene. V was pared by 4 bases and J by 2 bases, with 14 bases between. Per the germline V gene, CDR1 is SNHLY and CDR2 is FYNNEI. This CDR3 contains 15 residues. The CDR3 here is CASSVDSTVNTEAFF. The CDR3 DNA reads as TGTGCCAGCAGTGTAGATAGTACAGTAAACACTGAAGCTTTCTTT.

The rearrangement joins TRBV11-1 to TRBJ2-2; a weak D match, TRBD1 (6 bases). This CDR3 is built from 15 residues. Trimming stripped 4 bases from V and 6 bases from J, with 15 bases between. The germline gives CDR1 SGHAT, CDR2 FQDESV (reference sequence). CDR3 sequence: CASSSTGSAPGELFF. CDR3 bases: TGTGCCAGCAGCTCAACAGGGTCGGCACCCGGGGAGCTGTTTTTT.

V is TRBV21-1 and J is TRBJ2-3; the table's D call TRBD2 went unverified against the DNA. TRBV21-1 is termed a pseudogene. This CDR3 has 17 residues. Here the CDR3 reads CASITSKLAASTDTQYF. The CDR3 DNA is TGTGCCAGCATCACATCTAAACTAGCGGCTAGCACAGATACGCAGTATTTT.

This chain links TRBV6-5 with TRBJ1-3; TRBD1 aligns across 9 bases. The J segment lost 4 bases and the V segment lost 6 bases, leaving 4 bases of the junction unmatched. Per the germline V gene, CDR1 is MNHEY and CDR2 is SVGAGI. The CDR3 is 14 residues long. DNA for the CDR3: TGTGCCAGCAGCCGGACAGGGGACGGAAACACCATATATTTT. Its translation is CASSRTGDGNTIYF.

V usage is TRBV15 and J usage is TRBJ1-1; weak D call: TRBD1 (5 bases). Germline lookup yields CDR1 LNHNV and CDR2 YYDKDF (reference sequence). V was pared by 4 bases and J by 3 bases, with 15 bases between. CDR3 length equals 15 residues. In nucleotides, the CDR3 is TGTGCCACCAGCATCAACCTGGGAGGGGACACTGAAGCTTTCTTT. Amino acids: CATSINLGGDTEAFF.

The chain recombines TRBV24-1 with TRBJ1-2, with TRBD1 as a possible D gene (5 bases). V dropped 5 bases and J dropped 0 bases, with 18 bases sitting between them. The length of the CDR3 is 17 residues. Germline assignment: CDR1 KGHDR and CDR2 SFDVKD. CDR3 protein: CATSVWPGRGSNYGYTF. The CDR3 DNA follows: TGTGCCACCAGTGTTTGGCCGGGTAGGGGCTCTAACTATGGCTACACCTTC.

The DNA of the CDR3 is TGTGCCAGCAGCACGACTCCGGTCGGGGTGTACTTC. Amino acids: CASSTTPVGVYF. V usage is TRBV11-2 and J usage is TRBJ2-4, with a possible D match to TRBD2 (5 bases). V lost 5 bases and J lost 15, with 17 bases in between. The CDR3 is 12 amino acids. The germline V gene has CDR1 SGHAT and CDR2 FQNNGV. Filled out from reference TRBV11-2 and TRBJ2-4, the complete variable domain reads EAGVAQSPRYKIIEKRQSVAFWCNPISGHATLYWYQQILGQGPKLLIQFQNNGVVDDSQLPKDRFSAERLKGVDSTLKIQPAKLEDSAVYLCASSTTPVGVYFGAGTRLSVL.

The chain recombines TRBV7-9 with TRBJ2-3; D gene ambiguous. Between the trimmed V and J ends, which lost 6 bases and 4 bases, there was a span of 8 bases. This CDR3 has 12 residues. Germline V CDR1 and CDR2: SEHNR, FQNEAQ (reference sequence). CDR3 nucleotide sequence: TGTGCCAGCAGTTCCCTAGCAGATACGCAGTATTTT. Translated, it gives CASSSLADTQYF.

The chain uses TRBV11-2 and TRBJ1-1; D is unclear. V lost 1 base to trimming and J lost 1 base, with 10 bases between them. The V gene's germline CDR1 is SGHAT and CDR2 FQNNGV. The CDR3 loop spans 15 amino acids. CDR3 amino acids: CASSLGRAANTEAFF. The CDR3 DNA sequence: TGTGCCAGCAGCTTAGGACGGGCCGCGAACACTGAAGCTTTCTTT.

This chain uses TRBV28 with TRBJ2-1; D remains unclear. V lost 6 bases to trimming and J lost 7 bases, with 16 bases between them. Germline assignment: CDR1 MDHEN and CDR2 SYDVKM. The CDR3 extends over 14 amino acids. CDR3 nucleotides: TGTGCCAGCAGCCGGGTTACGGCTAGAAATGAGCAGTTCTTC. Its translation is CASSRVTARNEQFF.

The chain carries TRBV9 and TRBJ1-2; 11 bases line up with TRBD1. Unmatched junction bases numbered 5, after V lost 1 base and J lost 6 bases. CDR3 length equals 15 residues. CDR1 and CDR2 from the germline V gene are SGDLS and YYNGEE. This chain's CDR3 is CASSVWTGGNHGYTF. The CDR3 region has the DNA TGTGCCAGCAGCGTATGGACAGGGGGCAACCATGGCTACACCTTC.

The CDR3 DNA is TGCGCCAGCAGCTTGGACGGCAGGGGGCGGATGGAGACCCAGTACTTC. Amino acids: CASSLDGRGRMETQYF. V and J are TRBV5-1 and TRBJ2-5, with 8 bases that match TRBD1. Germline trimming cut 0 bases from V and 5 bases from J; bases unmatched to any gene: 9. The CDR3 sequence is 16 residues long. Per the germline V gene, CDR1 is SGHRS and CDR2 is YFSETQ.

This clone appeared a few times. V usage is TRBV20-1 and J usage is TRBJ1-5, with D possibly being TRBD1 (5 bases). Germline CDR1 DFQATT, CDR2 SNEGSKA (reference sequence). The CDR3 totals 13 residues. V lost 3 bases, J lost 9 bases, and 15 bases lay in between. Written as DNA, the CDR3 is TGCAGTGCTAGTGTGGGGGAAGAGAGGCCCCAGCATTTT. It codes for CSASVGEERPQHF.

The genes are TRBV3-1 (or the pseudogene TRBV3-2) and TRBJ2-7; weak D call: TRBD2 (6 bases). The CDR3 contains 14 residues. Germline V gene sequence: CDR1 LGHDT, CDR2 YNNKEL (reference sequence). With 1 base removed from V and 3 bases from J, the gap between germline ends came to 10 bases. CDR3 loop: CASSQVAGLYEQYF. The DNA of the CDR3 is TGTGCCAGCAGCCAAGTGGCGGGACTCTACGAGCAGTACTTC.

The V and J genes are TRBV4-1 and TRBJ1-2; D perhaps matches TRBD1 (5 bases). Germline V gives CDR1 MGHRA, CDR2 YSYEKL. The germline V and J ends were trimmed by 1 base and 6 bases, with 15 bases remaining between them. There are 15 residues in the CDR3. Here the CDR3 reads CASSQAPDGTNGYTF. The CDR3 DNA reads as TGCGCCAGCAGCCAAGCTCCGGACGGGACCAATGGCTACACCTTC.

The chain combines TRBV19 with TRBJ1-3; D remains unclear. The V end lost 5 bases, the J end lost 0 bases, and 5 bases lay between the germline ends. CDR3 length equals 13 residues. Germline V gives CDR1 LNHDA, CDR2 SQIVND (reference sequence). CDR3 sequence: CASSSTSGNTIYF. DNA for the CDR3: TGTGCCAGTAGTTCAACCTCTGGAAACACCATATATTTT.

The rearrangement links TRBV11-2 to TRBJ2-6; D remains ambiguous. The CDR3 is 15 amino acids. Deletions cut 1 base from V and 2 bases from J, with 6 bases between. In germline, CDR1 is SGHAT, CDR2 FQNNGV. The CDR3, as DNA: TGTGCCAGCAGCTTAGGCCAGCCTGGGGCCAACGTCCTGACTTTC. Translating it yields CASSLGQPGANVLTF.

The chain recombines TRBV6-5 with TRBJ2-3; tentatively, D is TRBD1 (5 bases). Germline V gene sequence: CDR1 MNHEY, CDR2 SVGAGI. The germline V and J ends were trimmed by 4 bases and 2 bases, with 10 bases remaining between them. This CDR3 is 14 amino acids long. The CDR3 DNA reads as TGTGCCAGCAGTTCCGACAGAAACACAGATACGCAGTATTTT. Encoded protein: CASSSDRNTDTQYF.

V and J are TRBV7-2 and TRBJ1-4, with D perhaps TRBD1 (5 bases). Germline CDR1 reads SGHTA; CDR2 reads FQGNSA. The CDR3 length is 15 residues. Trimming removed 2 bases from V and 8 bases from J, with 15 bases in between. In DNA, the CDR3 is TGTGCCAGCAGCTTACCGACAGTCTCGGGAGAAAAACTGTTTTTT. Translation gives CASSLPTVSGEKLFF.

The CDR3 nucleotides are TGTGCCAGCAGCCAAGCCGCTCCTGGAGGCGGTCCCCGCTCCTACGAGCAGTACTTC. Encoded protein: CASSQAAPGGGPRSYEQYF. V usage is TRBV4-2 and J usage is TRBJ2-7; D is possibly TRBD2 (5 bases). V was cut by 1 base and J by 0 bases, with 22 bases left in between. This CDR3 region has 19 residues. Germline V gene lookup returns CDR1 LGHNA and CDR2 YNFKEQ.

This rearrangement joins TRBV27 to TRBJ2-1, with TRBD2 identical over 8 bases. Germline V CDR1 and CDR2: MNHEY, SMNVEV (reference sequence). After removal of 6 bases from V and 3 bases from J, the junction contained 13 bases not matched to a gene. The CDR3 sequence is 17 residues long. The CDR3 here is CASSPLSGSVLYNEQFF. The DNA of the CDR3 is TGTGCCAGCAGCCCGCTAAGCGGGAGCGTCCTCTACAATGAGCAGTTCTTC.

This chain joins TRBV27 and TRBJ2-3; D ambiguous. Germline V gene lookup returns CDR1 MNHEY and CDR2 SMNVEV (reference sequence). The CDR3 consists of 15 residues. V was shortened by 4 bases and J by 0 bases, with 11 bases between the two germline ends. In DNA, the CDR3 is TGTGCCAGCAGTTCCCCCCCTCTTAGCACAGATACGCAGTATTTT. This codes for CASSSPPLSTDTQYF.